Listed here are 28 T cell receptor beta chains from one sample, sequenced in a study of cytomegalovirus exposure and HLA in healthy donors. Amplification used 60 Vbeta primers and 13 Jbeta primers. Sequenced by immunoSEQ multiplex PCR; TCRdb stores in-frame clones only, minus some. Here the sample spans about 150,000 clones, almost 85% being singletons. The sequenced material came from PBMCs. Every receptor here comes from a girl under 18 in good health and CMV-seropositive.

The chain couples TRBV11-2 to TRBJ1-3, with D perhaps matching TRBD1 (5 bases). Germline CDR1 is SGHAT and CDR2 is FQNNGV. The CDR3 runs to 16 residues. V lost 0 bases, J lost 0 bases, and 9 bases lay in between. The CDR3 DNA is TGTGCCAGCAGCTTAGAGGCGGGGGTCTCTGGAAACACCATATATTTT. Encoded protein: CASSLEAGVSGNTIYF.

V usage is TRBV29-1 and J usage is TRBJ2-1; 9 bases agree with TRBD1. V gave up 4 bases and J gave up 14 bases; unmatched junction bases: 15. Per the germline V gene, CDR1 is SQVTM and CDR2 is ANQGSEA. The CDR3 length is 14 residues. Here the CDR3 reads CSVGRLRDRVVEFF. The DNA of the CDR3 is TGCAGCGTTGGACGTCTTCGGGACAGGGTAGTGGAGTTCTTC.

This chain connects TRBV7-9 to TRBJ1-4; 8 bases map to TRBD1. This CDR3 spans 17 amino acids. The germline CDR1 and CDR2 sequences are SEHNR and FQNEAQ (reference sequence). V trimming: 0 bases; J trimming: 8 bases; junction bases outside the gene matches: 11. The CDR3 here is CASSLADDRGRREKLFF. DNA of the CDR3: TGTGCCAGCAGCTTAGCGGACGACAGGGGACGGCGGGAAAAACTGTTTTTT. The full variable domain, with the rest looked up from reference TRBV7-9 and TRBJ1-4, is DTGVSQNPRHKITKRGQNVTFRCDPISEHNRLYWYRQTLGQGPEFLTYFQNEAQLEKSRLLSDRFSAERPKGSFSTLEIQRTEQGDSAMYLCASSLADDRGRREKLFFGSGTQLSVL.

A word on this clone: Compared with germline, one end of the junction differs, possibly owing to a read error. The chain joins TRBV11-2 to TRBJ2-3, with TRBD1 matching over 7 bases. Germline lookup yields CDR1 SGHAT and CDR2 FQNNGV. There are 14 residues in the CDR3. The CDR3 reads CASSLGGGTDTQYF. CDR3 nucleotide sequence: TGTGCCAGCAGTTTAGGGGGCGGCACAGATACGCAGTATTTT.

The rearrangement joins TRBV14 to TRBJ2-7, with a tentative D call TRBD1 (6 bases). V lost 1 base and J lost 3, with 10 bases in between. Germline V gene data show CDR1 as SGHDN and CDR2 as FVKESK. The CDR3 spans 14 residues. Here the CDR3 reads CASSQARGGYEQYF. The CDR3 region has the DNA TGTGCCAGCAGCCAAGCCAGGGGCGGCTACGAGCAGTACTTC.

The chain carries TRBV30 and TRBJ1-1; 9 nucleotides match TRBD1. In germline, CDR1 is GTSNPN, CDR2 SVGIG (reference sequence). The CDR3 covers 15 residues. Losses at the gene ends were 3 bases for V and 0 bases for J; bases not matched to a gene: 5. In DNA form, the CDR3 reads TGTGCCTGGAGGGGGACAGGGAGGATGAACACTGAAGCTTTCTTT. Its translation: CAWRGTGRMNTEAFF.

Of note for this clone: The junction departs from germline at one end; a sequencing error may be responsible. This chain connects TRBV11-3 to TRBJ1-1; D gene unclear. Germline-derived CDR1 and CDR2 are SGHNT and YENEEA. The CDR3 runs to 13 residues. The CDR3 DNA sequence: TGTGCCGGCAGCTATTCATTCGGTACTGAAGCTTTCTTT. Translating it yields CAGSYSFGTEAFF.

The genes are TRBV7-9 and TRBJ2-7; 12 nucleotides align to TRBD1. The CDR3 is made up of 14 amino acids. In germline, CDR1 is SEHNR, CDR2 FQNEAQ (reference sequence). With 3 bases clipped from V and 5 bases from J, the junction kept 2 bases outside the gene matches. This CDR3 reads CASSLGTGGNEQYF. In DNA form, the CDR3 reads TGTGCCAGCAGCTTGGGGACAGGGGGCAACGAGCAGTACTTC.

This chain links TRBV6-6 with TRBJ1-5; the D gene is possibly TRBD1 (5 bases). Trimming pared 5 bases from V and 7 bases from J, leaving 18 bases between. The CDR3 runs to 15 residues. In germline, CDR1 is MNHNY, CDR2 SVGAGI (reference sequence). The CDR3, as DNA: TGTGCCAGCAGTCCCAAAGGTGGGGCCTTCCAGCCCCAGCATTTT. Translation: CASSPKGGAFQPQHF.

Details on this clone: The junction does not match germline at one end; this may be a read error. The chain is built from TRBV7-9 and TRBJ2-1, with D hard to call. Germline loops: CDR1 SEHNR, CDR2 FQNEAQ (reference sequence). The CDR3 runs 11 residues. As DNA, the CDR3 is TGTTCCAGCAGTATGTACAATGAGCAGTTCTTC. Residues: CSSSMYNEQFF.

This chain connects TRBV11-3 to TRBJ1-3, with no clear D. Between the trimmed V and J ends, which lost 4 bases and 4 bases, there was a span of 8 bases. Per the germline V gene, CDR1 is SGHNT and CDR2 is YENEEA. CDR3 length: 13 residues. The DNA for the CDR3 is TGTGCCAGCAGCTCTCCTACGGGAAACACCATATATTTT. This translates into CASSSPTGNTIYF.

The chain uses TRBV7-2 and TRBJ2-3; 9 bases are a match to TRBD2. Trimming removed 5 bases from V and 8 bases from J; junction bases left unmatched: 2. This CDR3 region has 12 residues. In germline, CDR1 is SGHTA, CDR2 FQGNSA. CDR3 coding DNA: TGTGCCAGCAGCACACTAGCGGGTACGCAGTATTTT. It encodes CASSTLAGTQYF.

The V gene is TRBV6-4, the J gene TRBJ2-1, with a possible D match to TRBD2 (5 bases). The CDR3 consists of 13 residues. V lost 5 bases to trimming and J lost 9 bases, with 14 bases between them. The germline V gene encodes CDR1 MRHNA and CDR2 SNTAGT. The CDR3 DNA follows: TGTGCCAGCAGTTACGATAACCGGGGTGAGCAGTTCTTC. This codes for CASSYDNRGEQFF.

In DNA form, the CDR3 reads TGTGCCACCAGCAGAGCCTTGACAGGGGGTTTGGAGACCCAGTACTTC. Residues: CATSRALTGGLETQYF. This sequence joins TRBV15 and TRBJ2-5; 9 bases align to TRBD1. Germline-derived CDR1 and CDR2 are LNHNV and YYDKDF (reference sequence). Losses at the gene ends were 1 base for V and 5 bases for J; bases not matched to a gene: 8. There are 16 residues in the CDR3.

The J gene is TRBJ1-1, the V gene TRBV4-1; no clear D. V lost 3 bases and J lost 2, with 7 bases in between. The CDR3 sequence is 13 residues long. CDR1 and CDR2 from the germline V gene are MGHRA and YSYEKL. CDR3 coding DNA: TGCGCCAGCAGCCACCCCCTAAACACTGAAGCTTTCTTT. This gives the protein CASSHPLNTEAFF.

CDR3 DNA sequence: TGTGCCAGCGTGCTTTATGACAGGGAAGAGACCCAGTACTTC. Its protein is CASVLYDREETQYF. The rearrangement links TRBV5-6 to TRBJ2-5; 7 bases match TRBD1. The junction had 9 bases not matched to a gene; V was cut back by 7 bases and J by 3 bases. Germline CDR1 and CDR2: SGHDT and YYEEEE. The CDR3 extends over 14 amino acids.

The chain joins TRBV6-1 to TRBJ1-1, with D hard to call. Germline CDR1 and CDR2: MNHNS and SASEGT. V was pared by 4 bases and J by 6 bases, with 12 bases between. The CDR3 contains 13 residues. The CDR3 DNA reads TGTGCCAGCAGTGGGCAGCAGCGGGCTGAAGCTTTCTTT. Translated: CASSGQQRAEAFF.

The rearrangement uses TRBV10-3 and TRBJ1-3; maybe TRBD1 (6 bases). This CDR3 has 13 residues. CDR1 and CDR2 from the germline V gene are ENHRY and SYGVKD. Trimming pared 8 bases from V and 2 bases from J, leaving 10 bases between. The CDR3 region is CAIGRDTGNTIYF. The CDR3, as DNA: TGTGCCATCGGCCGGGACACTGGAAACACCATATATTTT.

The V gene is TRBV7-9, the J gene TRBJ2-1, with 13 bases that match TRBD2. Looked up from germline, CDR1 is SEHNR and CDR2 is FQNEAQ (reference sequence). CDR3 size: 16 residues. J was trimmed by 2 bases and V by 7 bases; bases with no gene match: 5. This CDR3 is CASTQGLAGAYNEQFF. The CDR3 DNA reads as TGTGCCAGCACCCAAGGACTAGCGGGGGCCTACAATGAGCAGTTCTTC.

The chain links TRBV6-5 to TRBJ2-5, with 13 bases lining up with TRBD2. The tail of the sequence fits TRBJ2-7 better, so the J call may be wrong. CDR1 and CDR2 (germline): MNHEY, SVGAGI. This CDR3 contains 14 residues. The CDR3 DNA is TGTGCCAGCAGAGGACTAGCGGGGGCCTACGAGCAGTACTTC. Translation gives CASRGLAGAYEQYF.

The V gene is TRBV10-1, the J gene TRBJ1-6; D remains ambiguous. Germline V gene sequence: CDR1 WNHNN, CDR2 SYGVQD (reference sequence). The CDR3 has 14 residues. Deletions cut 3 bases from V and 7 bases from J, with 10 bases between. DNA for the CDR3: TGCGCCAGCAGTGAATCGGTCAGGAATTCACCCCTCCACTTT. Protein: CASSESVRNSPLHF.

V usage is TRBV19 and J usage is TRBJ1-1; maybe TRBD1 (6 bases). Per the germline V gene, CDR1 is LNHDA and CDR2 is SQIVND (reference sequence). This CDR3 spans 13 amino acids. Between the trimmed V and J ends, which lost 5 bases and 1 base, there was a span of 8 bases. CDR3 nucleotides: TGTGCCAGTAGTTTACAGGGGAACACTGAAGCTTTCTTT. The encoded protein is CASSLQGNTEAFF.

The chain has TRBV5-6 and TRBJ2-1; D remains unclear. Germline CDR1 is SGHDT and CDR2 is YYEEEE. The CDR3 contains 18 residues. The ends were cut back, 4 bases at V and 1 base at J, with 21 bases in the middle. Written as DNA, the CDR3 is TGTGCCAGCAGCCCGACTCCGAGAGCGTTACTGTCCTACAATGAGCAGTTCTTC. Protein product: CASSPTPRALLSYNEQFF.

This clone showed up just a few times. The chain is built from TRBV27 and TRBJ1-5; 7 positions match TRBD1. Per germline, CDR1 MNHEY and CDR2 SMNVEV (reference sequence). The CDR3 contains 17 residues. V lost 6 bases to trimming and J lost 3 bases; unmatched junction nucleotides: 14. The CDR3 DNA reads TGTGCCAGCAGCAAGTGGGGTACAGGGGCTTCCAATCAGCCCCAGCATTTT. Encoded protein: CASSKWGTGASNQPQHF.

This sequence joins TRBV5-4 and TRBJ2-7; a possible D gene is TRBD1 (5 bases). Germline CDR1 SGHNT, CDR2 YYREEE (reference sequence). V was pared by 0 bases and J by 2 bases, with 9 bases between. The CDR3 consists of 14 residues. CDR3 region: CASSLVQGTYEQYF. The CDR3, as DNA: TGTGCCAGCAGCTTGGTTCAGGGAACCTACGAGCAGTACTTC.

This chain joins TRBV28 and TRBJ2-7, with 7 bases aligning to TRBD1. Germline V gene lookup returns CDR1 MDHEN and CDR2 SYDVKM. The V gene end was trimmed by 6 bases and the J gene end by 0 bases; junction bases not matched to a gene: 8. This CDR3 region has 15 residues. The CDR3, as DNA: TGTGCCAGCAGGTCCCAGGACAGGTCCTCCTACGAGCAGTACTTC. Amino acid sequence: CASRSQDRSSYEQYF.

The J gene is TRBJ2-3, the V gene TRBV5-1, with 10 bases lining up with TRBD2. V lost 4 bases, J lost 3 bases, and 8 bases stayed unmatched. The germline V gene has CDR1 SGHRS and CDR2 YFSETQ. The CDR3 runs to 16 residues. The CDR3 here is CASSPTRAGGTDTQYF. The DNA for the CDR3 is TGCGCCAGCAGCCCGACTAGAGCGGGGGGGACAGATACGCAGTATTTT.

The rearrangement uses TRBV11-2 and TRBJ1-2; D is perhaps TRBD1 (6 bases). Germline V lookup: CDR1 SGHAT, CDR2 FQNNGV. Trimming removed 5 bases at V and 3 bases at J, with 10 bases between. The CDR3 runs to 13 residues. Here the CDR3 reads CASSPGTYYGYTF. CDR3 bases: TGTGCCAGCAGCCCCGGGACATACTATGGCTACACCTTC.